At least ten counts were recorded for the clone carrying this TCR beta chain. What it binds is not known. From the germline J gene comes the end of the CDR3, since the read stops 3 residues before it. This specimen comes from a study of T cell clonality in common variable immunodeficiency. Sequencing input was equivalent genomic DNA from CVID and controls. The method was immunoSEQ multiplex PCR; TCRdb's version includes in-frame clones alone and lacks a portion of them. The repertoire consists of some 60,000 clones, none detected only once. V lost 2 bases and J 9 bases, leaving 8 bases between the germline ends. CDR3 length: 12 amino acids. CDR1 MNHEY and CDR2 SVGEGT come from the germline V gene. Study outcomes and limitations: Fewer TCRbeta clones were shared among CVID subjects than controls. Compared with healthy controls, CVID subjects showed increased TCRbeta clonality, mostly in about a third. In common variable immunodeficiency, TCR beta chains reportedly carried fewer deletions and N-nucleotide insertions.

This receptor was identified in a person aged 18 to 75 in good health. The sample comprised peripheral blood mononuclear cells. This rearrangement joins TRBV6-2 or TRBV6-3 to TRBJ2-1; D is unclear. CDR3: CASSYLGGEQFF. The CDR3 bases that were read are TGTGCCAGCAGTTACCTCGGCGGTGAG.